Below are 2 T cell receptor beta chains sequenced from a single sample in a study of T cell clonality in common variable immunodeficiency. The data were produced by immunoSEQ multiplex PCR, yet TCRdb's version contains in-frame clones alone and is incomplete. Listed for the sample are around 55,000 clones, none seen a single time. Sample: peripheral blood mononuclear cells. These receptor sequences come from a person aged 18-70 years in good health.

In its sample, this clone was seen many times. CDR3 in amino acids: CASKRASSIVNTGELFF. The CDR3 DNA, read in part, is TGTGCCAGTAAAAGGGCATCTAGCATAGTTAACACCGGGGAG. This chain connects TRBV19 to TRBJ2-2, with D perhaps matching TRBD2 (5 bases). Read data end 3 residues before the CDR3 end; the end is taken from the germline J gene. CDR3 length: 17 amino acids. Germline V lookup: CDR1 LNHDA, CDR2 SQIVND (reference sequence). The V end lost 7 bases, the J end lost 2 bases, and 20 bases lay between the germline ends.

Ten or more counts support this clone. The read terminates 3 residues ahead of where the CDR3 ends, so the germline J gene completes it. The rearrangement links TRBV18 to TRBJ2-1; D remains unclear. Trimming shortened V by 1 base and J by 9 bases, and 13 bases separated the two germline ends. The CDR3 contains 14 residues. Per the germline V gene, CDR1 is KGHSH and CDR2 is LQKENI. The CDR3 DNA, read in part, is TGTGCCAGCTCACCACAGCTTGTTACCCCTGAG. This gives the protein CASSPQLVTPE. The whole CDR3 sequence reads CASSPQLVTPEQFF. Full variable domain (missing parts from reference TRBV18 and TRBJ2-1): NAGVMQNPRHLVRRRGQEARLRCSPMKGHSHVYWYRQLPEEGLKFMVYLQKENIIDESGMPKERFSAEFPKEGPSILRIQQVVRGDSAAYFCASSPQLVTPEQFFGPGTRLTVL.